These T cell receptor beta chains were read from a single sample in a study of cytomegalovirus exposure and HLA in healthy donors. Generated by immunoSEQ multiplex PCR, the TCRdb table keeps only in-frame clones and is missing some. The data show approximately 240,000 clones, about 81% seen once. Sequencing used PBMCs. The receptors shown here come from a woman aged 40 to 49 in good health and CMV-seropositive. Both conserved end residues are part of each CDR3. D genes are given only for firm matches. Clone size is stated in some rows and not others, as once, few, many or a class when expanded.

d_call: -
clone_size: -
v_call: TRBV7-3
j_call: TRBJ2-7
cdr3_nt: TGTGCCAGCAGCGTACGGGGGAGAGGGGAGCAGTACTTC
cdr3_aa: CASSVRGRGEQYF

d_call: -
clone_size: -
v_call: TRBV6-5
j_call: TRBJ2-7
cdr3_nt: TGTGCCAGCAGCACTAGACCCGACGCGGAGCAGTACTTC
cdr3_aa: CASSTRPDAEQYF

d_call: -
clone_size: -
v_call: TRBV6-5
j_call: TRBJ2-2
cdr3_nt: TGTGCCAGCTGGACACCCCGGGTCGGGGAGCTGTTTTTT
cdr3_aa: CASWTPRVGELFF

d_call: -
clone_size: -
v_call: TRBV19
j_call: TRBJ1-5
cdr3_nt: TGTGCCAGTAGTAAGGGGAATAGCAATCAGCCCCAGCATTTT
cdr3_aa: CASSKGNSNQPQHF

d_call: -
clone_size: once
v_call: TRBV7-2
j_call: TRBJ2-1
cdr3_nt: TGTGCCGCCTCTGGGCCGGGGAATGAGCAGTTCTTC
cdr3_aa: CAASGPGNEQFF

d_call: TRBD2
clone_size: -
v_call: TRBV4-3
j_call: TRBJ2-1
cdr3_nt: TGCGCCAGCAGCCAGGGACTACGGGACAATGAGCAGTTCTTC
cdr3_aa: CASSQGLRDNEQFF

d_call: TRBD1
clone_size: -
v_call: TRBV10-3
j_call: TRBJ1-2
cdr3_nt: TGTGCCATCAGTGGGGGGACAGGGATTCAATATGGCTACACCTTC
cdr3_aa: CAISGGTGIQYGYTF

d_call: TRBD2
clone_size: -
v_call: TRBV18
j_call: TRBJ2-7
cdr3_nt: TGTGCCAGCTCACCCGGGAGGGAGCAGTACTTC
cdr3_aa: CASSPGREQYF

d_call: -
clone_size: few
v_call: TRBV5-5
j_call: TRBJ1-5
cdr3_nt: TGTGCCAGCAGCTTGGGGCAGGGGCAGCCCCAGCATTTT
cdr3_aa: CASSLGQGQPQHF

d_call: -
clone_size: -
v_call: TRBV9
j_call: TRBJ2-3
cdr3_nt: TGTGCCAGCAGCGTAGCACAAGATACGCAGTATTTT
cdr3_aa: CASSVAQDTQYF

d_call: -
clone_size: -
v_call: TRBV25-1
j_call: TRBJ1-2
cdr3_nt: TGTGCCAGCAGTGAACATCAGGGCGGTAGCTATGGCTACACCTTC
cdr3_aa: CASSEHQGGSYGYTF

d_call: TRBD2
clone_size: -
v_call: TRBV7-2
j_call: TRBJ2-3
cdr3_nt: TGTGCCAGCAAAACGGGAGGTTCAGATACGCAGTATTTT
cdr3_aa: CASKTGGSDTQYF

d_call: TRBD1
clone_size: -
v_call: TRBV5-1
j_call: TRBJ1-6
cdr3_nt: TGCGCCAGCAGCTTACGGACAGGGGATAATTCACCCCTCCACTTT
cdr3_aa: CASSLRTGDNSPLHF

d_call: -
clone_size: -
v_call: TRBV6-5
j_call: TRBJ2-5
cdr3_nt: TGTGCCAGCAGTTACTCCAGTTTTGGAGAGACCCAGTACTTC
cdr3_aa: CASSYSSFGETQYF

d_call: -
clone_size: -
v_call: TRBV4-3
j_call: TRBJ1-4
cdr3_nt: TGCGCCAGCAGCCAAGATACGTCCGGCGGTAATGAAAAACTGTTTTTT
cdr3_aa: CASSQDTSGGNEKLFF

d_call: TRBD2
clone_size: -
v_call: TRBV10-1
j_call: TRBJ2-3
cdr3_nt: TGCGCCAGCAGTGAAAAGCGGGGGCCCGGAGCAGATACGCAGTATTTT
cdr3_aa: CASSEKRGPGADTQYF

d_call: TRBD1
clone_size: few
v_call: TRBV7-2
j_call: TRBJ2-3
cdr3_nt: TGTGCCAGCAGCTTAGGTCTCGGGACAGGGACAGATACGCAGTATTTT
cdr3_aa: CASSLGLGTGTDTQYF

d_call: TRBD2
clone_size: -
v_call: TRBV5-4
j_call: TRBJ2-2
cdr3_nt: TGTGCCAGCAGCTTGTGGGAGGGAGCCCTTGCCGGGGAGCTGTTTTTT
cdr3_aa: CASSLWEGALAGELFF

d_call: -
clone_size: -
v_call: TRBV4-3
j_call: TRBJ2-2
cdr3_nt: TGCGCCAGCAGCCCCGGGGAGAACACCGGGGAGCTGTTTTTT
cdr3_aa: CASSPGENTGELFF

d_call: -
clone_size: -
v_call: TRBV30
j_call: TRBJ2-1
cdr3_nt: TGTGCCTGGAGTGTCGAGGAGTTCTCCTACAATGAGCAGTTCTTC
cdr3_aa: CAWSVEEFSYNEQFF

d_call: TRBD2
clone_size: few
v_call: TRBV29-1
j_call: TRBJ2-2
cdr3_nt: TGCAGCGTTTCGACTAGCGGGATTCCCGGGGAGCTGTTTTTT
cdr3_aa: CSVSTSGIPGELFF

d_call: -
clone_size: -
v_call: TRBV7-9
j_call: TRBJ2-3
cdr3_nt: TGTGCCAGCAGCCGCTCCACTAGCACAGATACGCAGTATTTT
cdr3_aa: CASSRSTSTDTQYF

d_call: -
clone_size: once
v_call: TRBV21-1
j_call: TRBJ2-7
cdr3_nt: TGTGCCAGCAGCAAAGAAGGGGCTAGCGGGAGTCCTCCTTCCTACGAGCAGTACTTC
cdr3_aa: CASSKEGASGSPPSYEQYF

d_call: TRBD1
clone_size: -
v_call: TRBV7-8
j_call: TRBJ1-5
cdr3_nt: TGTGCCAGCAGCTATCAGACAGGGAGTAATCAGCCCCAGCATTTT
cdr3_aa: CASSYQTGSNQPQHF

d_call: TRBD2
clone_size: -
v_call: TRBV7-3
j_call: TRBJ2-7
cdr3_nt: TGTGCCAGCAGCTTATACGGCGGGAGGAGTTCCGAGCAGTACTTC
cdr3_aa: CASSLYGGRSSEQYF

d_call: TRBD1
clone_size: few
v_call: TRBV29-1
j_call: TRBJ1-4
cdr3_nt: TGCAGTGGGACAGTTAATGAAAAACTGTTTTTT
cdr3_aa: CSGTVNEKLFF

d_call: TRBD2
clone_size: -
v_call: TRBV30
j_call: TRBJ2-3
cdr3_nt: TGTGCCGAGGGACATAGCGGGAGCTCTACGCAGTATTTT
cdr3_aa: CAEGHSGSSTQYF

d_call: TRBD2
clone_size: -
v_call: TRBV29-1
j_call: TRBJ2-4
cdr3_nt: TGCAGCGTTGAATCTAGCGGAGAAAACATTCAGTACTTC
cdr3_aa: CSVESSGENIQYF

d_call: TRBD2
clone_size: few
v_call: TRBV10-3
j_call: TRBJ2-1
cdr3_nt: TGTGCCACGGAACTAGCGGGGGGGGGTGAGCAGTTCTTC
cdr3_aa: CATELAGGGEQFF

d_call: TRBD2
clone_size: few
v_call: TRBV7-9
j_call: TRBJ2-1
cdr3_nt: TGTTCCAGCAGCTCAGACCCGGGGGGACCCTCTAATGAGCAGTTCTTC
cdr3_aa: CSSSSDPGGPSNEQFF

d_call: TRBD1
clone_size: -
v_call: TRBV5-6
j_call: TRBJ2-2
cdr3_nt: TGTGCCAGCAGCTTGGGGACAGGTTACACCGGGGAGCTGTTTTTT
cdr3_aa: CASSLGTGYTGELFF

d_call: TRBD1
clone_size: -
v_call: TRBV23-1
j_call: TRBJ1-6
cdr3_nt: TGCGCCAGCAGCCGGACCGGGACAGGGAACTCACCCCTCCACTTT
cdr3_aa: CASSRTGTGNSPLHF

d_call: -
clone_size: -
v_call: TRBV14
j_call: TRBJ2-7
cdr3_nt: TGTGCCAGCAGCCTATTGGAGAGCTCCTACGAGCAGTACTTC
cdr3_aa: CASSLLESSYEQYF

d_call: TRBD1
clone_size: -
v_call: TRBV19
j_call: TRBJ1-2
cdr3_nt: TGTGCCAGCTGGGGGACAGGGGACGTGAACTATGGCTACACCTTC
cdr3_aa: CASWGTGDVNYGYTF

d_call: -
clone_size: -
v_call: TRBV4-2
j_call: TRBJ2-2
cdr3_nt: TGTGCCAGCAGCCAAGAAACGGGGGGCAACACCGGGGAGCTGTTTTTT
cdr3_aa: CASSQETGGNTGELFF

d_call: -
clone_size: -
v_call: TRBV13
j_call: TRBJ1-2
cdr3_nt: TGTGCCAGCAGCCCCGCCCATGCGAATGGCTACACCTTC
cdr3_aa: CASSPAHANGYTF

d_call: -
clone_size: few
v_call: TRBV5-1
j_call: TRBJ2-2
cdr3_nt: TGCGCCAGCAGCTTTGACACTTTCACCGGGGAGCTGTTTTTT
cdr3_aa: CASSFDTFTGELFF

d_call: -
clone_size: -
v_call: TRBV5-4
j_call: TRBJ2-2
cdr3_nt: TGTGCCAGCAGCTTGGCCCCACAGAGATCGAACACCGGGGAGCTGTTTTTT
cdr3_aa: CASSLAPQRSNTGELFF

d_call: -
clone_size: -
v_call: TRBV10-3
j_call: TRBJ2-1
cdr3_nt: TGTGCCATCAGTGGGGCTCTCTCCTACAATGAGCAGTTCTTC
cdr3_aa: CAISGALSYNEQFF

d_call: -
clone_size: -
v_call: TRBV4-2
j_call: TRBJ1-3
cdr3_nt: TGTGCCAGCAGCCAAGGTGAGGGTGGGGCTGGAAACACCATATATTTT
cdr3_aa: CASSQGEGGAGNTIYF

d_call: -
clone_size: -
v_call: TRBV5-1
j_call: TRBJ2-3
cdr3_nt: TGCGCCAGCAGCTTGACCAGTACCCTGAGAGGGGATACGCAGTATTTT
cdr3_aa: CASSLTSTLRGDTQYF

d_call: TRBD1
clone_size: -
v_call: TRBV6-1
j_call: TRBJ1-3
cdr3_nt: TGTGCCAGCACCAGACAGGGAAACTCTGGAAACACCATATATTTT
cdr3_aa: CASTRQGNSGNTIYF

d_call: -
clone_size: -
v_call: TRBV6-6
j_call: TRBJ1-2
cdr3_nt: TGTGCCAGCACTCCCAATCAGGGGAGTGGCTACACCTTC
cdr3_aa: CASTPNQGSGYTF

d_call: -
clone_size: -
v_call: TRBV5-1
j_call: TRBJ2-7
cdr3_nt: TGCGCCAGCAGCATAACCGACAGGGCGGGGGAGCAGTACTTC
cdr3_aa: CASSITDRAGEQYF

d_call: TRBD2
clone_size: -
v_call: TRBV7-9
j_call: TRBJ2-7
cdr3_nt: TGTGCCAGCAGCATACTAGCGGAAGGCCCCTACGATCAGTACTTC
cdr3_aa: CASSILAEGPYDQYF

d_call: -
clone_size: once
v_call: TRBV7-2
j_call: TRBJ1-5
cdr3_nt: TGTGCCAGCAGCCCCCCGGGGGAGGGACAACAGCCCCAGCATTTT
cdr3_aa: CASSPPGEGQQPQHF

d_call: TRBD2
clone_size: -
v_call: TRBV27
j_call: TRBJ2-1
cdr3_nt: TGTGCCAGCAGTTTATCGACTCGGCTAGCGGGGGGTTCTTACAATGAGCAGTTCTTC
cdr3_aa: CASSLSTRLAGGSYNEQFF

d_call: TRBD2
clone_size: -
v_call: TRBV28
j_call: TRBJ2-2
cdr3_nt: TGTGCCAGCAGTTTACTCACTAGCGGGAGGGTTGGGCCCGGGGAGCTGTTTTTT
cdr3_aa: CASSLLTSGRVGPGELFF

d_call: -
clone_size: -
v_call: TRBV10-3
j_call: TRBJ2-3
cdr3_nt: TGTGCCATCAGGGACTTGAATGCACGTACGCAGTATTTT
cdr3_aa: CAIRDLNARTQYF

d_call: -
clone_size: -
v_call: TRBV5-6
j_call: TRBJ2-5
cdr3_nt: TGTGCCAGCAGCTCCGGGGGAGAGACCCAGTACTTC
cdr3_aa: CASSSGGETQYF

d_call: -
clone_size: few
v_call: TRBV5-1
j_call: TRBJ1-1
cdr3_nt: TGCGCCAGCAGCTTATTGGGGGCCGGGAACACTGAAGCTTTCTTT
cdr3_aa: CASSLLGAGNTEAFF

d_call: TRBD1
clone_size: -
v_call: TRBV4-2
j_call: TRBJ2-1
cdr3_nt: TGTGCCAGCAGCCGCCCGGGACAGGGCAACTACAATGAGCAGTTCTTC
cdr3_aa: CASSRPGQGNYNEQFF

d_call: -
clone_size: -
v_call: TRBV9
j_call: TRBJ2-3
cdr3_nt: TGTGCCAGCAGCTCTGGACAGTCCACAGATACGCAGTATTTT
cdr3_aa: CASSSGQSTDTQYF